Reported below is one TCR beta chain. The CDR3 covers 10 residues. V was trimmed by 2 bases and J by 11 bases, leaving 6 bases between them. Germline V gene data show CDR1 as MNHNS and CDR2 as SASEGT. This record belongs to a study of T cell clonotyping in hematopoietic cell transplantation. Repertoires were generated with immunoSEQ multiplex PCR, while TCRdb's copy carries only in-frame clones and drops some. The data show about 9,700 clones, over 75% seen once. V and J are TRBV6-1 and TRBJ1-1; D is undetermined. This TCR was recovered from a male patient aged 35-50 years who had an allogeneic stem cell transplant from a related donor, so the T cells may come from the graft donor. Some clones in this sample may be carry-over from other donors' samples. Specimen: PBMCs, collected 180 days after allogeneic stem cell transplant. The DNA of the CDR3 is TGTGCCAGCAGTGAAACGGCGGCTTTCTTT. It codes for CASSETAAFF.